The 17 T cell receptor beta chains listed next were all sequenced from one sample in a study of graft-versus-host responses after intestinal transplantation. These receptors' targets are unknown. Assay: immunoSEQ multiplex PCR; the TCRdb copy retains only in-frame clones and omits some. The table includes about 97,000 clones, 85% to 95% detected once. Material: unstimulated CD8+ T cells sorted from spleen or lymph node cells, obtained before transplant. These receptor sequences come from a human donor who was the organ donor for an intestinal transplant.

The V gene is TRBV11-3, the J gene TRBJ2-5; the D is unclear. V was cut by 5 bases and J by 7 bases, with 20 bases left in between. This CDR3 has 15 amino acids. Looked up from germline, CDR1 is SGHNT and CDR2 is YENEEA. The CDR3 is CASSLSPLNPGTQYF. The DNA for the CDR3 is TGTGCCAGCAGCCTCTCGCCCCTTAATCCCGGGACCCAGTACTTC. The whole variable domain, filled in from reference TRBV11-3 and TRBJ2-5, reads EAGVVQSPRYKIIEKKQPVAFWCNPISGHNTLYWYLQNLGQGPELLIRYENEEAVDDSQLPKDRFSAERLKGVDSTLKIQPAELGDSAVYLCASSLSPLNPGTQYFGPGTRLLVL.

This rearrangement joins TRBV11-2 to TRBJ1-1, with TRBD1 as a possible D gene (6 bases). Trimming cost V 5 bases and J 1 base, with 14 bases left between them. Germline V gives CDR1 SGHAT, CDR2 FQNNGV. The CDR3 covers 15 residues. The CDR3 nucleotides read TGTGCCAGCAGCATTAGGGGGTTTGGGAACACTGAAGCTTTCTTT. This sequence encodes CASSIRGFGNTEAFF.

This clone was picked up a small number of times. CDR3 bases: TGTGCCAGCAGTTACGGGGCGGGAGAGTCCTACAATGAGCAGTTCTTC. Translating gives CASSYGAGESYNEQFF. V usage is TRBV6-5 and J usage is TRBJ2-1, with TRBD2 identical over 7 bases. The CDR3 sequence is 16 residues long. The germline V gene has CDR1 MNHEY and CDR2 SVGAGI. J lost 1 base, V lost 2 bases, and 5 bases had no gene match.

J is TRBJ1-2 and V is TRBV2; no clear D. Trimming left V 8 bases short and J 10 bases short, with 11 bases between. The CDR3 length is 10 residues. Germline CDR1 is SNHLY and CDR2 is FYNNEI. The CDR3 nucleotides are TGTGCCAGCGAGGAGTTTGACTACACCTTC. Translating gives CASEEFDYTF.

The chain couples TRBV7-9 to TRBJ2-2, with a tentative D call TRBD2 (6 bases). The length of the CDR3 is 14 residues. V lost 1 base, J lost 3 bases, and 6 bases lay in between. Germline V gene sequence: CDR1 SEHNR, CDR2 FQNEAQ (reference sequence). As DNA, the CDR3 is TGTGCCAGCAGCTTAGTAGCGGACACCGGGGAGCTGTTTTTT. It is translated as CASSLVADTGELFF.

The gene calls are TRBV7-8 and TRBJ2-7, with 13 nucleotides matching TRBD2. This CDR3 contains 15 residues. Germline V CDR1 and CDR2: SGHVS, FQNEAQ. V was clipped by 5 bases and J by 5 bases; unmatched bases: 6. The CDR3 nucleotides read TGTGCCAGCAGCCGGACTAGCGGGAGTCTCGACGAGCAGTACTTC. As protein: CASSRTSGSLDEQYF.

The chain combines TRBV6-5 with TRBJ2-2; TRBD1 is a possible D gene (6 bases). Per germline, CDR1 MNHEY and CDR2 SVGAGI. V lost 2 bases and J lost 1, with 8 bases in between. This CDR3 is built from 15 residues. Here the CDR3 reads CASSYLTGNTGELFF. For the CDR3, the DNA is TGTGCCAGCAGTTACCTGACAGGGAACACCGGGGAGCTGTTTTTT.

Here the CDR3 DNA reads TGTGCCAGCAGTTTATTTCTGGGACAGAGTAACACTGAAGCTTTCTTT. The encoded protein is CASSLFLGQSNTEAFF. The chain combines TRBV28 with TRBJ1-1; 7 bases agree with TRBD1. Per germline, CDR1 MDHEN and CDR2 SYDVKM. V gave up 1 base and J gave up 2 bases; unmatched junction bases: 7. The CDR3 is 16 amino acids.

This rearrangement joins TRBV5-4 to TRBJ2-3, with 8 bases matching TRBD2. This CDR3 region has 16 residues. Losses at the gene ends were 4 bases for V and 0 bases for J; bases not matched to a gene: 7. Germline CDR1 is SGHNT and CDR2 is YYREEE (reference sequence). The DNA of the CDR3 is TGTGCCAGCAGCCTTATAACTAGCGGAAGCACAGATACGCAGTATTTT. Translated: CASSLITSGSTDTQYF.

The chain uses TRBV28 and TRBJ2-5; a possible D gene is TRBD1 (6 bases). The CDR3 spans 14 residues. The V end lost 2 bases, the J end lost 4 bases, and 11 bases lay between the germline ends. Germline CDR1 and CDR2: MDHEN and SYDVKM. CDR3 nucleotides: TGTGCCAGCAGTTTAGTACAGGGTAGAGAGACCCAGTACTTC. It encodes CASSLVQGRETQYF.

The rearrangement links TRBV11-2 to TRBJ2-5; D is undetermined. Trimming stripped 2 bases from V and 3 bases from J, with 7 bases between. Germline loops: CDR1 SGHAT, CDR2 FQNNGV. The CDR3 totals 13 residues. The DNA of the CDR3 is TGTGCCAGCAGCTTAATCCCTGAAGAGACCCAGTACTTC. Translation gives CASSLIPEETQYF.

This clone was counted between two and nine times. The chain has TRBV2 and TRBJ1-2, with a weak D call TRBD1 (6 bases). Trimming took off 3 bases at V and 4 bases at J, with 18 bases between the two ends. The CDR3 has 16 amino acids. Germline CDR1 is SNHLY and CDR2 is FYNNEI. The CDR3 here is CASSDYDRRLVYGYTF. CDR3 sequence (DNA): TGTGCCAGCAGTGACTATGACAGGCGCCTGGTCTATGGCTACACCTTC. The entire variable domain, with the rest obtained from reference TRBV2 and TRBJ1-2, is as follows: EPEVTQTPSHQVTQMGQEVILRCVPISNHLYFYWYRQILGQKVEFLVSFYNNEISEKSEIFDDQFSVERPDGSNFTLKIRSTKLEDSAMYFCASSDYDRRLVYGYTFGSGTRLTVV.

The J gene is TRBJ1-2, the V gene TRBV9; tentatively, D is TRBD1 (6 bases). With 2 bases removed from V and 4 bases from J, the gap between germline ends came to 12 bases. CDR3 length: 14 amino acids. Germline assignment: CDR1 SGDLS and CDR2 YYNGEE. CDR3 protein: CASSVEQGLYGYTF. The CDR3 DNA reads as TGTGCCAGCAGCGTCGAACAGGGCCTCTATGGCTACACCTTC.

This clone was picked up a small number of times. The gene calls are TRBV6-5 and TRBJ1-2; D is perhaps TRBD1 (6 bases). CDR1 MNHEY and CDR2 SVGAGI come from the germline V gene. The V gene lost 0 bases and the J gene lost 0 bases, with 8 bases spanning the gap. The length of the CDR3 is 15 residues. CDR3 nucleotides: TGTGCCAGCAGTTACTCGAGGGGGACTAACTATGGCTACACCTTC. Translated, it gives CASSYSRGTNYGYTF.

The J gene is TRBJ1-1, the V gene TRBV19; D remains unclear. V shed 3 bases and J shed 8 bases, with 13 bases lying between them. Per germline, CDR1 LNHDA and CDR2 SQIVND (reference sequence). The CDR3 totals 13 residues. Here the CDR3 DNA reads TGTGCCAGTAGTATGGGAGACGTGATCGAAGCTTTCTTT. This encodes CASSMGDVIEAFF.

The rearrangement links TRBV28 to TRBJ2-7; no firm D call. V was trimmed by 1 base and J by 1 base, leaving 11 bases between them. This CDR3 is built from 15 residues. CDR1 and CDR2 from the germline V gene are MDHEN and SYDVKM. The CDR3 loop is CASSLLGYGSYEQYF. DNA of the CDR3: TGTGCCAGCAGTTTATTGGGCTACGGTTCCTACGAGCAGTACTTC.

The chain uses TRBV28 and TRBJ1-2; D call uncertain. The CDR3 consists of 15 residues. V was cut by 2 bases and J by 2 bases, with 12 bases left in between. Germline V gives CDR1 MDHEN, CDR2 SYDVKM. CDR3 protein: CASSLGTGRNYGYTF. CDR3 nucleotide sequence: TGTGCCAGCAGTTTAGGAACGGGTAGGAACTATGGCTACACCTTC.